The 15 T cell receptor beta chains presented below share a single source sample, sequenced in a study of CD8+CD57+ T cells in acquired aplastic anemia. Genomic DNA was employed as the template in profiling TCR beta VDJ and CDR3. In TCRdb, the reads were re-called with MiXCR into one record per CDR3 protein. The sample shows fewer than 200,000 distinct CDR3 sequences, 45% to 60% of them seen only once. CD8+CD57+ cell expansion, shown by flow cytometry, had occurred in the patients selected for sequencing. Sequenced input: sorted CD4+, CD8+, or CD8+CD57+ T cells (not recorded which) from PBMCs. The receptor set was obtained from a human donor with aplastic anemia.

For this clonotype: The junction departs from the called germline gene at one end, perhaps through a read error. This chain joins TRBV29-1 and TRBJ2-1; D perhaps matches TRBD2 (7 bases). This CDR3 region has 14 residues. CDR1 and CDR2 (germline): SQVTM, ANQGSEA. The CDR3 region has the DNA TGCAGCACGAAGGAGGGGGGGGCCTACAATGATCAGTTCTTC. Its protein product is CSTKEGGAYNDQFF.

Regarding this clonotype: Possible read error: a much larger clone is one base away. The gene calls are TRBV19 and TRBJ1-4; 8 nucleotides line up with TRBD1. The CDR3 runs to 16 residues. The V and J ends lost 8 bases and 8 bases, in that order; junction bases with no gene match: 16. Germline V CDR1 and CDR2: LNHDA, SQIVND (reference sequence). The CDR3 loop reads CASGYTRARTGEKLFF. The CDR3 DNA is TGTGCCAGTGGTTACACTCGAGCCCGGACAGGGGAAAAACTGTTTTTT.

The genes are TRBV2 and TRBJ1-1; TRBD1 aligns across 8 bases. The length of the CDR3 is 14 residues. J gave up 2 bases and V 8 bases, and 7 bases lay outside the gene matches. CDR1 and CDR2 (germline): SNHLY, FYNNEI. In DNA, the CDR3 is TGTGCCAGCGGATGGGGACAGGTAAACACTGAAGCTTTCTTT. This translates into CASGWGQVNTEAFF.

This rearrangement joins TRBV3-1 to TRBJ1-1; D remains ambiguous. Germline V gene sequence: CDR1 LGHDT, CDR2 YNNKEL (reference sequence). The CDR3 has 13 residues. Trimming left V 3 bases short and J 1 base short, with 6 bases between. As DNA, the CDR3 is TGTGCCAGCAGCCAGACCAAGAACACTGAAGCTTTCTTT. Its protein is CASSQTKNTEAFF.

The V call is TRBV2, the J call TRBJ1-1; D gene uncertain. The germline CDR1 and CDR2 sequences are SNHLY and FYNNEI. The CDR3 runs 12 residues. Trimming left V 8 bases short and J 0 bases short, with 7 bases between. CDR3 DNA: TGTGCCAGCGGACCCATGAACACTGAAGCTTTCTTT. Its protein product is CASGPMNTEAFF.

This clonotype was counted ten times or more. The V call is TRBV20-1, the J call TRBJ2-2, with 8 bases identical to TRBD2. This CDR3 has 15 amino acids. Per the germline V gene, CDR1 is DFQATT and CDR2 is SNEGSKA (reference sequence). Germline trimming cut 4 bases from V and 2 bases from J; bases unmatched to any gene: 6. The CDR3 DNA is TGCAGTGCTATCAATAGCGGGACCAACACCGGGGAGCTGTTTTTT. It encodes CSAINSGTNTGELFF.

The rearrangement joins TRBV11-1 to TRBJ1-1; D is perhaps TRBD1 (6 bases). The germline V gene encodes CDR1 SGHAT and CDR2 FQDESV (reference sequence). The germline V and J ends were trimmed by 4 bases and 4 bases, with 19 bases remaining between them. The CDR3 is made up of 16 amino acids. This CDR3 is CASSSRALHRATEAFF. The CDR3 DNA follows: TGTGCCAGCAGCTCAAGAGCTCTCCACAGGGCCACTGAAGCTTTCTTT.

The rearrangement uses TRBV15 and TRBJ1-1; possible D gene TRBD1, 5 bases. The V and J ends lost 3 bases and 5 bases respectively, with 16 bases between them. The CDR3 consists of 15 residues. The germline V gene has CDR1 LNHNV and CDR2 YYDKDF (reference sequence). The CDR3 loop reads CATSRQQGVGTEAFF. The CDR3 DNA follows: TGTGCCACCAGCAGGCAGCAGGGAGTCGGTACTGAAGCTTTCTTT.

The chain has TRBV2 and TRBJ2-5; D is unresolved. The J call may be incorrect, as the DNA end agrees better with TRBJ2-1. The CDR3 is 14 residues long. CDR1 is SNHLY, CDR2 FYNNEI, per germline. The DNA for the CDR3 is TGTGCCAGCACCTTCGACACGGAACAAGAGACCCAGTTCTTC. This codes for CASTFDTEQETQFF.

This clonotype occurred many times. The chain recombines TRBV4-2 with TRBJ2-5; TRBD2 aligns across 10 bases. V was pared by 2 bases and J by 5 bases, with 2 bases of the junction left unmatched. This CDR3 has 14 amino acids. Germline CDR1 LGHNA, CDR2 YNFKEQ. The CDR3 region is CASSQSGLAETQYF. The CDR3 region has the DNA TGTGCCAGCAGCCAATCGGGACTAGCGGAGACCCAGTACTTC.

The rearrangement joins TRBV20-1 to TRBJ2-6; D remains ambiguous. The germline V and J ends were trimmed by 2 bases and 0 bases, with 5 bases remaining between them. The germline gives CDR1 DFQATT, CDR2 SNEGSKA (reference sequence). The CDR3 length is 14 residues. CDR3 loop: CSARLDSGANVLTF. In DNA form, the CDR3 reads TGCAGTGCTAGACTAGACTCTGGGGCCAACGTCCTGACTTTC.

The chain uses TRBV10-3 and TRBJ1-1, with 8 bases identical to TRBD1. This CDR3 has 14 residues. The V gene end was trimmed by 5 bases and the J gene end by 1 base; junction bases not matched to a gene: 3. From germline, CDR1 is ENHRY and CDR2 SYGVKD. Here the CDR3 DNA reads TGTGCCATCAGTCTGCAGGGGGCGAACACTGAAGCTTTCTTT. This encodes CAISLQGANTEAFF.

This clonotype was observed at least ten times. The genes are TRBV29-1 and TRBJ1-2, with D perhaps matching TRBD1 (5 bases). Germline CDR1 SQVTM, CDR2 ANQGSEA. CDR3 size: 13 residues. V dropped 7 bases and J dropped 0 bases, with 12 bases sitting between them. CDR3 sequence (DNA): TGCAGCGGGACCCGGGGGTCTAACTATGGCTACACCTTC. Protein sequence: CSGTRGSNYGYTF.

This chain joins TRBV28 and TRBJ1-3, with 10 bases matching TRBD1. V lost 5 bases and J lost 4; bases outside the gene matches: 5. The germline gives CDR1 MDHEN, CDR2 SYDVKM. This CDR3 contains 15 residues. The CDR3 is CASSPWGQGGNTIYF. The CDR3 nucleotides are TGTGCCAGCAGTCCCTGGGGACAGGGGGGAAACACCATATATTTT. Full variable domain (remainder filled in from reference TRBV28 and TRBJ1-3): DVKVTQSSRYLVKRTGEKVFLECVQDMDHENMFWYRQDPGLGLRLIYFSYDVKMKEKGDIPEGYSVSREKKERFSLILESASTNQTSMYLCASSPWGQGGNTIYFGEGSWLTVV.

This clonotype was found a few times. This chain links TRBV2 with TRBJ1-2; 7 bases align to TRBD1. CDR1 and CDR2 (germline): SNHLY, FYNNEI. J lost 0 bases, V lost 8 bases, and 6 bases had no gene match. CDR3 length: 14 amino acids. CDR3: CASGRDSANYGYTF. The CDR3 bases are TGTGCCAGCGGTCGGGACAGCGCTAACTATGGCTACACCTTC.